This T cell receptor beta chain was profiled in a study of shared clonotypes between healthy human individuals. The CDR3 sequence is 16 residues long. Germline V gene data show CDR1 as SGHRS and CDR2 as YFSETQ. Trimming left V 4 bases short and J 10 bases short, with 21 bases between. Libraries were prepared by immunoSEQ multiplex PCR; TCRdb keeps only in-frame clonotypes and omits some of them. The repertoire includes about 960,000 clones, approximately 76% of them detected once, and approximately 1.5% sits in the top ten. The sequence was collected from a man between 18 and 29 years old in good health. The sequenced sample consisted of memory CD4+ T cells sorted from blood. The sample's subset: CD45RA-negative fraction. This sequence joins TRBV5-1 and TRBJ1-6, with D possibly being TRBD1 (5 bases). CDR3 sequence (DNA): TGCGCCAGCAGCGAAAGCTTGTTGCAGGGCCAGTCACCCCTCCACTTT. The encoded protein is CASSESLLQGQSPLHF. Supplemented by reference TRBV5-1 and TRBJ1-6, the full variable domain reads KAGVTQTPRYLIKTRGQQVTLSCSPISGHRSVSWYQQTPGQGLQFLFEYFSETQRNKGNFPGRFSGRQFSNSRSEMNVSTLELGDSALYLCASSESLLQGQSPLHFGNGTRLTVT.